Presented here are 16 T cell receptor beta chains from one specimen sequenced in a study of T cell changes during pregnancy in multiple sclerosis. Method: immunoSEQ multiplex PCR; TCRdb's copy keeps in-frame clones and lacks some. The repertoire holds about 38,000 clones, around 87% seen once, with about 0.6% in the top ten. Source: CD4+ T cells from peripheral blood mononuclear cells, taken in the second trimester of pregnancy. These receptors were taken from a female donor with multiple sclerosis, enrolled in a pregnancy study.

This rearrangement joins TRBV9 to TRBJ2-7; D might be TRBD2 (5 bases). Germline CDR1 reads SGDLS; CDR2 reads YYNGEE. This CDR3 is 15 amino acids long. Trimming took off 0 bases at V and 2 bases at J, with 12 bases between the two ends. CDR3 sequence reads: CASSVAPTSAYEQYF. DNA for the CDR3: TGTGCCAGCAGCGTAGCTCCAACTAGTGCCTACGAGCAGTACTTC.

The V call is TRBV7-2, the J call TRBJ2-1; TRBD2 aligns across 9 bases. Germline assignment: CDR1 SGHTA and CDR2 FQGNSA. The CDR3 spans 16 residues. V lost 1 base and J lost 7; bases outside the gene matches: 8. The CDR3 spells CASSLETSGSLNEQFF. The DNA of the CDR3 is TGTGCCAGCAGCTTAGAAACTAGCGGGTCCCTGAATGAGCAGTTCTTC.

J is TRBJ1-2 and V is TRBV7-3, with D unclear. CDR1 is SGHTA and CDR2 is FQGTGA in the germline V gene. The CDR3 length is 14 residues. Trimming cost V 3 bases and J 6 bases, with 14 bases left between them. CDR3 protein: CASSFRLNKDGYTF. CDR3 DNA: TGTGCCAGCAGCTTCCGACTGAATAAGGATGGCTACACCTTC.

CDR3 region: CASGLGGTRNTEAFF. CDR3 in DNA: TGTGCTAGTGGTTTAGGTGGGACACGTAACACTGAAGCTTTCTTT. The genes are TRBV12-5 and TRBJ1-1; D is possibly TRBD1 (6 bases). Germline V gene data show CDR1 as LGHNT and CDR2 as FRNRAP. The V gene lost 3 bases and the J gene lost 2 bases, with 13 bases spanning the gap. The CDR3 loop spans 15 amino acids.

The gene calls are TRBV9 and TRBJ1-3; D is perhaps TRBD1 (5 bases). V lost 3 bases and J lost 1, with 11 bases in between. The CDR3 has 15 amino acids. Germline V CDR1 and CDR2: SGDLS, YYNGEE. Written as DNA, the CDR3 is TGTGCCAGCAGCGAAAGGGGATTTTCTGGAAACACCATATATTTT. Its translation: CASSERGFSGNTIYF.

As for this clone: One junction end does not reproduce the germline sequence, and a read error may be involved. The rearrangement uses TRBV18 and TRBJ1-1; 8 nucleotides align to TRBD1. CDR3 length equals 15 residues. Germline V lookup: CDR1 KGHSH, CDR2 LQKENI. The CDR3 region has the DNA TGTGCCAGCTCGCCACTGGGACAGGTGAACACTGAAGCTTTCTTT. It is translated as CASSPLGQVNTEAFF.

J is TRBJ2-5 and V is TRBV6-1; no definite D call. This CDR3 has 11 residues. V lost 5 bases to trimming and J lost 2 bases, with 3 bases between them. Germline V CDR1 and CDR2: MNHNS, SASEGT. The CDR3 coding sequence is TGTGCCAGCAGTCGTCAAGAGACCCAGTACTTC. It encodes CASSRQETQYF.

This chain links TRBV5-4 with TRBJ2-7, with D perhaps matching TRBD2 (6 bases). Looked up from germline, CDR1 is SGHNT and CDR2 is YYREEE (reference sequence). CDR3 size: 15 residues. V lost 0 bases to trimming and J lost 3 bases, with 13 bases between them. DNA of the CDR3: TGTGCCAGCAGCTTGGCAGGGACTTCACTCTACGAGCAGTACTTC. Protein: CASSLAGTSLYEQYF.

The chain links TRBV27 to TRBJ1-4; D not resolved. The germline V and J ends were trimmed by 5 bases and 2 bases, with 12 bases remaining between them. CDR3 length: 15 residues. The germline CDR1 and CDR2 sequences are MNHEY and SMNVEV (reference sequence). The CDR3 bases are TGTGCCAGCAGTCCCCCCGGTGTCACTAATGAAAAACTGTTTTTT. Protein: CASSPPGVTNEKLFF. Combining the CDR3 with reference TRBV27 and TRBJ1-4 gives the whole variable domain EAQVTQNPRYLITVTGKKLTVTCSQNMNHEYMSWYRQDPGLGLRQIYYSMNVEVTDKGDVPEGYKVSRKEKRNFPLILESPSPNQTSLYFCASSPPGVTNEKLFFGSGTQLSVL.

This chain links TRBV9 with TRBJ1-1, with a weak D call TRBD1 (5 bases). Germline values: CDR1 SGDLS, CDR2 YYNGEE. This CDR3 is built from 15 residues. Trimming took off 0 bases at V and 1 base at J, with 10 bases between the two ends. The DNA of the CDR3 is TGTGCCAGCAGCGTAGTTAGGACACCGAACACTGAAGCTTTCTTT. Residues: CASSVVRTPNTEAFF. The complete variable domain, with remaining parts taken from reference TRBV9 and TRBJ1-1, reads DSGVTQTPKHLITATGQRVTLRCSPRSGDLSVYWYQQSLDQGLQFLIQYYNGEERAKGNILERFSAQQFPDLHSELNLSSLELGDSALYFCASSVVRTPNTEAFFGQGTRLTVV.

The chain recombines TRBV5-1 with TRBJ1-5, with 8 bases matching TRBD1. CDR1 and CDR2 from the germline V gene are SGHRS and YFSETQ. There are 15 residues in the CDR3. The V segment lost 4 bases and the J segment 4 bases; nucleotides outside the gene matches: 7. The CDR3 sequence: CASSPGQGKNQPQHF. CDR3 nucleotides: TGCGCCAGCAGCCCCGGACAGGGAAAAAATCAGCCCCAGCATTTT.

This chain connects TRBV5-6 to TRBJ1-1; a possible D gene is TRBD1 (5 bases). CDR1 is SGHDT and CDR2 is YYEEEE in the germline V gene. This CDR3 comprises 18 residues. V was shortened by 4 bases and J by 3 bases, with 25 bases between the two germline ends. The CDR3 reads CASSLVAAGSRLDTEAFF. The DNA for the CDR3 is TGTGCCAGCAGCCTCGTGGCGGCAGGGTCTCGTTTGGACACTGAAGCTTTCTTT.

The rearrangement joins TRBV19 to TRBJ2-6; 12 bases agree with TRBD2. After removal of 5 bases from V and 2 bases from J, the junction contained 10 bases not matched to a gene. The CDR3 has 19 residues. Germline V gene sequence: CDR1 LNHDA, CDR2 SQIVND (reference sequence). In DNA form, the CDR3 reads TGTGCCAGTAGTCCGCGGACTAGCGGGAACGTGGCTGGGGCCAACGTCCTGACTTTC. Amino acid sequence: CASSPRTSGNVAGANVLTF.

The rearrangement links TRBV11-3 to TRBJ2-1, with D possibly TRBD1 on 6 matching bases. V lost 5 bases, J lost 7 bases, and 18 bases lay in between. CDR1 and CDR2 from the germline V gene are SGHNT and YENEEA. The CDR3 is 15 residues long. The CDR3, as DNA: TGTGCCAGCAGCCCGACGGGCCCTGGGACAAATGAGCAGTTCTTC. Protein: CASSPTGPGTNEQFF.

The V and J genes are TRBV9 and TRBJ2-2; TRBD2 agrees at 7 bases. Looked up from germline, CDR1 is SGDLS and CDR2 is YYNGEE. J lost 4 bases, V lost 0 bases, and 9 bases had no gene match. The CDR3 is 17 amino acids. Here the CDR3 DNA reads TGTGCCAGCAGCGTAGTCGGAGCGGGGCTGCTCACCGGGGAGCTGTTTTTT. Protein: CASSVVGAGLLTGELFF. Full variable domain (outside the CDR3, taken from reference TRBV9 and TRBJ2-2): DSGVTQTPKHLITATGQRVTLRCSPRSGDLSVYWYQQSLDQGLQFLIQYYNGEERAKGNILERFSAQQFPDLHSELNLSSLELGDSALYFCASSVVGAGLLTGELFFGEGSRLTVL.

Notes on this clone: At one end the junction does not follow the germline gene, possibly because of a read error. CDR3 DNA: TGTGCCAGCTCCCCACGACACGGGAGCGCCTACAATGAGCAGTTCTTC. Protein sequence: CASSPRHGSAYNEQFF. This chain links TRBV18 with TRBJ2-1; D might be TRBD2 (6 bases). Germline V CDR1 and CDR2: KGHSH, LQKENI. The CDR3 length is 16 residues. Full variable domain (outside the CDR3, taken from reference TRBV18 and TRBJ2-1): NAGVMQNPRHLVRRRGQEARLRCSPMKGHSHVYWYRQLPEEGLKFMVYLQKENIIDESGMPKERFSAEFPKEGPSILRIQQVVRGDSAAYFCASSPRHGSAYNEQFFGPGTRLTVL.